Sequencing of this TCR beta chain was carried out in a study of response to subunit inactivated influenza vaccine. The V and J ends lost 2 bases and 1 base, in that order; junction bases with no gene match: 4. Germline values: CDR1 GTSNPN, CDR2 SVGIG (reference sequence). The CDR3 is made up of 14 amino acids. This clonotype was detected ten times or more. As yet, its antigen is unknown. TCRdb re-called the RT-PCR reads through MiXCR, storing one row per CDR3 protein. The table includes fewer than 600,000 distinct CDR3 sequences, approximately 7.2% detected once. Study-wide points: Researchers suggested that each seasonal influenza vaccination recruits few new T cells.

The TCR was taken from a man aged 50 to 75 who received an inactivated influenza vaccine. Sequenced material: PBMCs from blood, taken less than 30 months after vaccination. The rearrangement links TRBV30 to TRBJ1-1, with 7 bases lining up with TRBD1. CDR3 DNA: TGTGCCTGGAGTAAGGGGGCGCCGAACACTGAAGCTTTCTTT. It specifies CAWSKGAPNTEAFF.